The 24 T cell receptor beta chains below were found in one sample sequenced in a study of T cells in women clearing cervical HPV infection. Sequenced by immunoSEQ multiplex PCR; TCRdb stores in-frame clones only, minus some. In all, the sample yields fewer than 40,000 clones. Sequenced input: blood buffy coat. These TCRs come from a woman between 18 and 75 years old with a cervical HPV16 infection that either progressed to CIN3+ or cleared (not recorded which).

A remark on this clone: Read data end 3 residues before the CDR3 end; the end is taken from the germline J gene. The J gene is TRBJ2-4, the V gene TRBV28, with 7 bases aligning to TRBD1. Germline lookup yields CDR1 MDHEN and CDR2 SYDVKM. The CDR3 is 11 residues long. CDR3 sequence reads: CASSSNRGQYF. Incomplete CDR3 DNA: TGTGCCAGCAGTTCCAACAGGGGT. Complete variable domain (other parts from reference TRBV28 and TRBJ2-4): DVKVTQSSRYLVKRTGEKVFLECVQDMDHENMFWYRQDPGLGLRLIYFSYDVKMKEKGDIPEGYSVSREKKERFSLILESASTNQTSMYLCASSSNRGQYFGAGTRLSVL.

About this clone itself: The read is 3 residues too short to cover the CDR3 end, so that end is filled in from the germline J gene. The chain links TRBV11-2 to TRBJ2-5; the match to TRBD2 covers 10 bases. The CDR3 totals 15 residues. Trimming cost V 3 bases and J 4 bases; bases outside gene matches: 5. Looked up from germline, CDR1 is SGHAT and CDR2 is FQNNGV. The CDR3 reads CASSFSGGAIETQYF. The part of the CDR3 DNA that was read is TGTGCCAGCAGCTTCAGCGGGGGGGCGATAGAGACC.

A note on this clone: The read halts 3 residues ahead of the CDR3 end, with the missing end drawn from the germline J gene. The J gene is TRBJ1-5, the V gene TRBV4-1, with a possible D match to TRBD1 (6 bases). This CDR3 contains 15 residues. Per germline, CDR1 MGHRA and CDR2 YSYEKL. Between the trimmed V and J ends, which lost 3 bases and 7 bases, there was a span of 16 bases. CDR3 DNA (partial): TGCGCCAGCAGCCAGCAAGGGGGAGGGAGCCAGCCC. Amino acid sequence: CASSQQGGGSQP. The complete CDR3 reads CASSQQGGGSQPQHF.

Details on this clone: The missing CDR3 end, 3 residues past where the read stops, is filled in from the germline J gene. The gene calls are TRBV19 and TRBJ2-3; TRBD1 matches at 12 bases. The V gene's germline CDR1 is LNHDA and CDR2 SQIVND (reference sequence). There are 16 residues in the CDR3. V was pared by 1 base and J by 4 bases, with 3 bases of the junction left unmatched. CDR3 DNA, as far as it was read: TGTGCCAGTAGTATAGCGGGACAGGGGGCTTCAGATACG. Residues: CASSIAGQGASDT. The entire CDR3 reads CASSIAGQGASDTQYF.

Details on this clone: The read comes to an end 3 residues before the CDR3 does, leaving the germline J gene to fill in the end. This chain joins TRBV19 and TRBJ2-7; D unclear. The germline CDR1 and CDR2 sequences are LNHDA and SQIVND (reference sequence). V was pared by 3 bases and J by 5 bases, with 5 bases between. The CDR3 loop spans 11 amino acids. The sequenced part of the CDR3 DNA is TGTGCCAGTAGTATCACGGACGAG. Its translation: CASSITDE. The entire CDR3 is CASSITDEQYF.

As concerns this clone: The read terminates 3 residues ahead of where the CDR3 ends, so the germline J gene completes it. The rearrangement uses TRBV6-1 and TRBJ2-6; D possibly corresponds to TRBD1 (5 bases). The length of the CDR3 is 16 residues. Germline V CDR1 and CDR2: MNHNS, SASEGT. V was pared by 1 base and J by 4 bases, with 11 bases between. The CDR3 loop reads CASSEGAGSGANVLTF. The part of the CDR3 DNA that was read is TGTGCCAGCAGTGAAGGCGCAGGGTCAGGGGCCAACGTC.

CDR3 DNA, as far as it was read: TGTGCCAGCAGTGATGCCCGGACAGGGGGCGATGGCAATCAGCCC. It translates to CASSDARTGGDGNQP. The full CDR3 is CASSDARTGGDGNQPQHF. The J gene is TRBJ1-5, the V gene TRBV2; 11 nucleotides match TRBD1. The observed sequence ends 3 residues before the CDR3 terminus, with the missing tail filled in from the germline J gene. This CDR3 is built from 18 residues. Germline V gives CDR1 SNHLY, CDR2 FYNNEI. V was clipped by 3 bases and J by 2 bases; unmatched bases: 9.

A note on this clone: The sequenced fragment ends 3 residues before the CDR3 boundary, so the rest is inferred from the germline J gene. This sequence joins TRBV10-2 and TRBJ2-3; 12 nucleotides agree with TRBD2. Germline CDR1 reads WSHSY; CDR2 reads SAAADI. This CDR3 spans 15 amino acids. V shed 5 bases and J 6 bases; nucleotides not matched to a gene: 6. CDR3 sequence: CASSFRGTSGDTQYF. Incomplete CDR3 DNA: TGCGCCAGCAGTTTCAGAGGGACTAGCGGGGATACG.

Turning to this clone: The CDR3 goes on 3 residues after the read ends, and that part is filled in from the germline J gene. The rearrangement uses TRBV5-1 and TRBJ1-3, with TRBD1 as a possible D gene (6 bases). The CDR3 is made up of 15 amino acids. Germline CDR1 reads SGHRS; CDR2 reads YFSETQ. Trimming stripped 2 bases from V and 0 bases from J, with 9 bases between. The CDR3 bases that were read are TGCGCCAGCAGCTTTCAGGGGAACTCTGGAAACACC. Translation gives CASSFQGNSGNT. The full CDR3 protein is CASSFQGNSGNTIYF.

About this clone: Sequencing ends 3 residues short of the CDR3 end; the germline J gene provides the rest. The J gene is TRBJ2-5, the V gene TRBV5-4; tentatively, D is TRBD2 (6 bases). The germline gives CDR1 SGHNT, CDR2 YYREEE (reference sequence). The CDR3 has 13 amino acids. V was shortened by 0 bases and J by 5 bases, with 8 bases between the two germline ends. The CDR3 loop reads CASSLGRVETQYF. Incomplete CDR3 DNA: TGTGCCAGCAGCTTGGGGAGGGTGGAGACC.

About this clone itself: The DNA ends 3 residues before the CDR3 does, and the rest of the CDR3 is filled in from the germline J gene. This chain uses TRBV6-2 or TRBV6-3 with TRBJ1-1; D uncertain. The CDR3 spans 16 residues. V lost 8 bases, J lost 1 base, and 20 bases lay in between. CDR1 MNHEY and CDR2 SVGEGT come from the germline V gene. The sequenced part of the CDR3 DNA is TGTGCCAGCCATAAAGCCTACCTTGATAGGAACACTGAA. The encoded protein is CASHKAYLDRNTE. In full, the CDR3 reads CASHKAYLDRNTEAFF.

On this clone: Read coverage stops 3 residues before the CDR3 terminus; the germline J gene supplies the remainder. The chain has TRBV7-3 and TRBJ2-5, with D tentatively TRBD1 (6 bases). CDR3 length equals 13 residues. Per the germline V gene, CDR1 is SGHTA and CDR2 is FQGTGA. V was cut by 6 bases and J by 5 bases, with 13 bases left in between. The chain's CDR3 is CASSIRGGETQYF. CDR3 bases read: TGTGCCAGCAGTATCAGGGGTGGTGAGACC.

Comment on this clone: The read comes to an end 3 residues before the CDR3 does, leaving the germline J gene to fill in the end. This rearrangement joins TRBV3-1 (or the pseudogene TRBV3-2) to TRBJ2-1; TRBD2 agrees at 10 bases. This CDR3 is 14 amino acids long. Trimming cost V 7 bases and J 6 bases; bases outside gene matches: 6. Germline V lookup: CDR1 LGHDT, CDR2 YNNKEL (reference sequence). CDR3 DNA (partial): TGTGCCAGCACAAGCGGGGGGGTTCTCAATGAG. Translated, it gives CASTSGGVLNE. The CDR3 in full is CASTSGGVLNEQFF.

A word on this clone: The CDR3 end is not reached by the read, which stops 3 residues before it; the germline J gene fills it in. V usage is TRBV12-5 and J usage is TRBJ2-2, with TRBD2 matching 11 bases. CDR3 length equals 15 residues. Germline CDR1 reads LGHNT; CDR2 reads FRNRAP. V dropped 6 bases and J dropped 7; count of bases not matched to a gene: 7. Incomplete CDR3 DNA: TGTGCTAGTGGGTTAGCGGGGGGGCCCGGCGGGGAG. The encoded protein is CASGLAGGPGGE. The whole CDR3 sequence is CASGLAGGPGGELFF.

Points on this clone: Read data end 3 residues before the CDR3 end; the end is taken from the germline J gene. The chain joins TRBV30 to TRBJ2-3; 9 positions agree with TRBD2. This CDR3 is 13 amino acids long. Trimming at V came to 4 bases and at J to 4 bases, leaving 3 bases not matched to a gene. Germline V gene sequence: CDR1 GTSNPN, CDR2 SVGIG (reference sequence). Incomplete CDR3 DNA: TGTGCCTGGACTAGCGGGGCTGCAGATACG. Translated: CAWTSGAADT. From start to end, the CDR3 is CAWTSGAADTQYF.

Of note for this clone: The CDR3 end is not reached by the read, which stops 3 residues before it; the germline J gene fills it in. The rearrangement links TRBV5-4 to TRBJ1-2; tentatively, D is TRBD1 (6 bases). The V gene lost 4 bases and the J gene lost 2 bases, with 15 bases spanning the gap. CDR1 and CDR2 (germline): SGHNT, YYREEE (reference sequence). The CDR3 is made up of 15 amino acids. This chain's CDR3 is CASSTRQEQNYGYTF. CDR3 bases read: TGTGCCAGCAGCACCCGACAGGAGCAGAACTATGGC.

Comments on this clone: With the read ending 3 residues before the CDR3 end, the germline J gene is used to fill in that end. The V call is TRBV2, the J call TRBJ1-5, with D possibly being TRBD1 (5 bases). This CDR3 spans 16 amino acids. CDR1 is SNHLY, CDR2 FYNNEI, per germline. V was cut by 0 bases and J by 2 bases, with 11 bases left in between. The covered CDR3 bases are TGTGCCAGCAGTGAAGCAAGAGGGGCGGGCAATCAGCCC. Encoded protein: CASSEARGAGNQP. The CDR3, in full, reads CASSEARGAGNQPQHF. The complete variable domain, with remaining parts taken from reference TRBV2 and TRBJ1-5, reads EPEVTQTPSHQVTQMGQEVILRCVPISNHLYFYWYRQILGQKVEFLVSFYNNEISEKSEIFDDQFSVERPDGSNFTLKIRSTKLEDSAMYFCASSEARGAGNQPQHFGDGTRLSIL.

Comment on this clone: The read ends 3 residues shy of where the CDR3 ends; the end is completed using the germline J gene. The V call is TRBV4-1, the J call TRBJ2-6, with 7 nucleotides matching TRBD2. Germline values: CDR1 MGHRA, CDR2 YSYEKL. The CDR3 is made up of 16 amino acids. Trimming removed 1 base from V and 2 bases from J; junction bases left unmatched: 2. This CDR3 reads CASSQGSGTGANVLTF. The CDR3 bases that were read are TGCGCCAGCAGCCAAGGCAGCGGGACTGGGGCCAACGTC.

A note on this clone: The read is 3 residues too short to cover the CDR3 end, so that end is filled in from the germline J gene. The chain is built from TRBV6-4 and TRBJ2-7, with D maybe TRBD2 (5 bases). Germline V gene sequence: CDR1 MRHNA, CDR2 SNTAGT. This CDR3 is built from 16 residues. V shed 2 bases and J shed 0 bases, with 14 bases lying between them. CDR3 residues: CASSDGGLPSSYEQYF. The sequenced CDR3 bases are TGTGCCAGCAGTGACGGAGGACTGCCGAGCTCCTACGAG.

The CDR3 bases that were read are TGCGCCAGCAGCCAAGAGGGGGGGGGAAGACAGCCC. The encoded protein is CASSQEGGGRQP. The entire CDR3 protein is CASSQEGGGRQPQHF. The chain combines TRBV4-1 with TRBJ1-5, with D perhaps TRBD1 (5 bases). The read comes to an end 3 residues before the CDR3 does, leaving the germline J gene to fill in the end. The germline V and J ends were trimmed by 0 bases and 7 bases, with 13 bases remaining between them. This CDR3 is built from 15 residues. The V gene's germline CDR1 is MGHRA and CDR2 YSYEKL.

A remark on this clone: The DNA ends 3 residues before the CDR3 does, and the rest of the CDR3 is filled in from the germline J gene. The rearrangement joins TRBV28 to TRBJ1-3; no reliable D call. Trimming left V 5 bases short and J 7 bases short, with 12 bases between. Germline values: CDR1 MDHEN, CDR2 SYDVKM. The CDR3 covers 13 residues. Partial CDR3 DNA: TGTGCCAGCAGTCAAGGGTGGAGTAACACC. Its protein product is CASSQGWSNT. The CDR3 as a whole reads CASSQGWSNTIYF.

As for this clone: The read falls 3 residues short of the CDR3 end, and the missing part is taken from the germline J gene. Other DNA sequences in the sample encode the same CDR3. The chain couples TRBV7-9 to TRBJ1-4; 10 nucleotides agree with TRBD1. CDR3 size: 15 residues. V gave up 5 bases and J gave up 3 bases; unmatched junction bases: 3. CDR1 is SEHNR, CDR2 FQNEAQ, per germline (reference sequence). The chain's CDR3 is CASSPDRGANEKLFF. The sequenced CDR3 bases are TGTGCCAGCAGCCCGGACAGGGGGGCTAATGAAAAA.

To note about this clone: Sequencing ends 3 residues short of the CDR3 end; the germline J gene provides the rest. The chain has TRBV19 and TRBJ2-7; a weak D match, TRBD2 (5 bases). CDR1 is LNHDA, CDR2 SQIVND, per germline (reference sequence). Trimming removed 7 bases from V and 1 base from J, with 14 bases in between. The CDR3 consists of 14 residues. The sequenced part of the CDR3 DNA is TGTGCCAGTACCGAGAGGGCAGGTTCCTACGAG. It yields the protein CASTERAGSYE. The full CDR3 sequence reads CASTERAGSYEQYF. The full variable domain, in which reference TRBV19 and TRBJ2-7 provide the parts outside the CDR3, is DGGITQSPKYLFRKEGQNVTLSCEQNLNHDAMYWYRQDPGQGLRLIYYSQIVNDFQKGDIAEGYSVSREKKESFPLTVTSAQKNPTAFYLCASTERAGSYEQYFGPGTRLTVT.

Comment on this clone: The read terminates 3 residues ahead of where the CDR3 ends, so the germline J gene completes it. The chain combines TRBV6-4 with TRBJ1-6; TRBD1 aligns across 11 bases. CDR1 and CDR2 (germline): MRHNA, SNTAGT. V lost 3 bases to trimming and J lost 8 bases; unmatched junction nucleotides: 3. The length of the CDR3 is 15 residues. Here the CDR3 reads CASSEGQGAHSPLHF. Incomplete CDR3 DNA: TGTGCCAGCAGTGAAGGACAGGGGGCCCATTCACCC.